This TCR beta chain was identified during a study of technical replicates of blood from a handful of donors. TCRdb keeps only in-frame clones here, not all; method: immunoSEQ multiplex PCR. The sample contains some 82,000 clones, around 94% of which appear only once. V dropped 4 bases and J dropped 1 base, with 13 bases sitting between them. This CDR3 has 14 residues. Germline CDR1 reads GTSNPN; CDR2 reads SVGIG (reference sequence). Regarding this clone: Other DNA sequences from this sample encode an identical CDR3 as well.

The clonotype was recovered from a human donor in good health. The gene calls are TRBV30 and TRBJ1-1, with D possibly TRBD1 on 6 matching bases. Sample: T cells isolated from PBMCs. CDR3 bases: TGTGCCTGGACGGTAGGGGGTACGAACACTGAAGCTTTCTTT. Its translation is CAWTVGGTNTEAFF.